These 6 T cell receptor beta chains share one sample of origin, sequenced in a study of memory CD4+ T cells and cytomegalovirus serostatus. The sort gate was single viable CD3+CD4+CD8-CD45RO+ cells for memory CD4+ T cells. This table comes from immunoSEQ multiplex PCR, and its TCRdb copy is limited to in-frame clones, with some not included. The table records 40,000 to 55,000 clones, approximately 81% of them present only once. Sequenced: memory CD4+ T cells from blood. The receptors originated from an adult in good health and CMV-seropositive.

This rearrangement joins TRBV28 to TRBJ1-6; D is perhaps TRBD1 (6 bases). The length of the CDR3 is 17 residues. V lost 8 bases and J 0 bases, leaving 17 bases between the germline ends. Germline values: CDR1 MDHEN, CDR2 SYDVKM. Written as DNA, the CDR3 is TGTGCCAGCTTTGGGGGCGGTTTAGGCTCCTATAATTCACCCCTCCACTTT. Translated: CASFGGGLGSYNSPLHF.

The chain uses TRBV2 and TRBJ2-1; a weak D match, TRBD2 (5 bases). The CDR3 consists of 13 residues. Germline CDR1 is SNHLY and CDR2 is FYNNEI. V lost 6 bases and J 5 bases, leaving 11 bases between the germline ends. The DNA for the CDR3 is TGTGCCAGCAGACAATTCGGGAACAATGAGCAGTTCTTC. Encoded protein: CASRQFGNNEQFF.

The chain joins TRBV6-1 to TRBJ2-2; tentative D call: TRBD2 (7 bases). Germline V gene sequence: CDR1 MNHNS, CDR2 SASEGT. The V end was cut by 1 base, the J end by 7 bases, with 16 bases between. CDR3 length: 16 residues. CDR3 bases: TGTGCCAGCAGTGAAGTTGGAGGGGGGGCTGGCGGGGAGCTGTTTTTT. Protein: CASSEVGGGAGGELFF.

In regard to this clone: The junction differs from germline at one of its ends, possibly a read error. The chain links TRBV7-7 to TRBJ1-1; 9 bases are shared with TRBD1. The CDR3 loop spans 13 amino acids. Germline values: CDR1 SSHAT, CDR2 FNYEAQ (reference sequence). CDR3 DNA: TGTGCTAGCAGCTCCCGACAGGGGGCTGAAGCTTTCTTT. It encodes CASSSRQGAEAFF.

The V and J genes are TRBV10-3 and TRBJ2-7, with D uncertain. Trimming left V 5 bases short and J 9 bases short, with 26 bases between. The germline CDR1 and CDR2 sequences are ENHRY and SYGVKD. This CDR3 spans 16 amino acids. CDR3 residues: CAISPHSEDSGYRQYF. CDR3 coding DNA: TGTGCCATCAGTCCACACTCGGAAGATTCCGGCTATCGGCAGTACTTC.

The V gene is TRBV5-1, the J gene TRBJ1-1, with 8 bases aligning to TRBD1. Germline V gives CDR1 SGHRS, CDR2 YFSETQ. Unmatched junction bases numbered 5, after V lost 0 bases and J lost 1 base. The CDR3 has 16 amino acids. The CDR3 region has the DNA TGCGCCAGCAGCTTGGAATGGACAGGGTCGAACACTGAAGCTTTCTTT. It codes for CASSLEWTGSNTEAFF. The whole variable domain, remainder taken from reference TRBV5-1 and TRBJ1-1, is KAGVTQTPRYLIKTRGQQVTLSCSPISGHRSVSWYQQTPGQGLQFLFEYFSETQRNKGNFPGRFSGRQFSNSRSEMNVSTLELGDSALYLCASSLEWTGSNTEAFFGQGTRLTVV.